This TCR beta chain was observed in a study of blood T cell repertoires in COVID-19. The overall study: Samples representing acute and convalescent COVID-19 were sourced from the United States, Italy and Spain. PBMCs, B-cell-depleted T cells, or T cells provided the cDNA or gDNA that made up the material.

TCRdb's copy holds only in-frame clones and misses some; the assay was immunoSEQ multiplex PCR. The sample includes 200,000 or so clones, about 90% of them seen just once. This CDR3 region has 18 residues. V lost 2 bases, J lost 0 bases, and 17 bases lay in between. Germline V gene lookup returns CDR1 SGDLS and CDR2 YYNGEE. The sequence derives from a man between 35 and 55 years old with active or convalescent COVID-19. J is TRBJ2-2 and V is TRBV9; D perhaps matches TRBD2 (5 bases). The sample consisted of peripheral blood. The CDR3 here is CASSVLKEAGSNTGELFF. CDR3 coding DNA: TGTGCCAGCAGCGTCCTCAAGGAGGCAGGATCGAACACCGGGGAGCTGTTTTTT.